This T cell receptor (beta chain) was recovered during a study of pediatric ulcerative colitis. Study-level points and caveats: All ulcerative colitis patients, but no controls, carried a couple of rectal clonotypes. This repertoire reflects total lymphocytes rather than subpopulations like regulatory T cells.

Note on this clone: The antigen remains unidentified.

Trimming at V came to 1 base and at J to 2 bases, leaving 5 bases not matched to a gene. CDR1 and CDR2 from the germline V gene are SGHRS and YFSETQ. The CDR3 covers 15 residues. The rectum was sampled with one to two pinch biopsies at colonoscopy. The method was immunoSEQ multiplex PCR; TCRdb's version includes in-frame clones alone and lacks a portion of them. This table holds approximately 40,000 clones, around 75% found once. The chain recombines TRBV5-1 with TRBJ2-5, with TRBD2 matching over 7 bases. What was sequenced was gut tissue. The receptor's source is a boy under 18 with severe ulcerative colitis. The CDR3: CASSLTGGRQETQYF. Written as DNA, the CDR3 is TGCGCCAGCAGCTTGACGGGGGGACGGCAAGAGACCCAGTACTTC.